This T cell receptor beta chain is drawn from a study of regulatory and conventional T cells in RAG deficiency. Study results and caveats: Compared with controls, unique Treg TCR beta sequences dropped roughly 100-fold in Omenn syndrome and CID/AS. Shannon entropy was markedly lower and Simpson indices higher in RAG-deficient patients than control T-cell subsets. Patient subsets had shorter CDR3s; Omenn Treg-Tconv overlap exceeded 80%.

Repertoires were generated with immunoSEQ multiplex PCR, while TCRdb's copy carries only in-frame clones and drops some. The sample consists of approximately 10,000 clones, 94% of them appearing once. As to this clone: Its matching antigen is unknown.

Regulatory T cells were sorted from blood as CD4+ CD25-high CD127-low cells. CDR3 size: 15 residues. V was clipped by 2 bases and J by 7 bases, with 14 bases between them. Per the germline V gene, CDR1 is MNHEY and CDR2 is SVGAGI. The sample was also reused in another study, on regulatory T cells. Turning to that study: Primers: 52 TRBV forward and 13 TRBJ reverse.

The genes are TRBV6-5 and TRBJ1-4; a weak D match, TRBD1 (5 bases). The source material was CD127- CD25+ CD4+ Tregs sorted from blood. The TCR originated in a human donor in good health. The CDR3 spells CASSYLRVSGEKLFF. The CDR3 region has the DNA TGTGCCAGCAGTTACCTCAGGGTGAGTGGTGAAAAACTGTTTTTT.